This T cell receptor (beta chain) was recorded in a study of radiation and T cells in renal cell carcinoma. Only in-frame clones appear in the TCRdb table, and some are missing; sequencing was by immunoSEQ multiplex PCR. The data show around 180,000 clones, about nine tenths seen once. The V gene's germline CDR1 is SGHTA and CDR2 FQGNSA. With V trimmed by 0 bases and J by 3 bases, 4 bases remained unmatched. CDR3 length: 15 residues. Time point indicated: blood 4 weeks post-SBRT, at nephrectomy. Treatment in this sample: 15 Gy SBRT to primary tumor, nephrectomy 4 weeks later. The chain combines TRBV7-2 with TRBJ2-5; 7 bases align to TRBD2. This sequence originates from a woman aged 45-59 years with renal cell carcinoma. Sequenced material: blood, taken from a patient whose treatment included radiotherapy and nephrectomy. In DNA, the CDR3 is TGTGCCAGCAGCTTAGCGGGGCTAGCGGAAGAGACCCAGTACTTC. Translated: CASSLAGLAEETQYF. The complete variable domain, with remaining parts taken from reference TRBV7-2 and TRBJ2-5, reads GAGVSQSPSNKVTEKGKDVELRCDPISGHTALYWYRQSLGQGLEFLIYFQGNSAPDKSGLPSDRFSAERTGGSVSTLTIQRTQQEDSAVYLCASSLAGLAEETQYFGPGTRLLVL.